The 8 T cell receptor beta chains in this list originate from one sample, sequenced in a study of blood T cell repertoires in COVID-19. Produced via immunoSEQ multiplex PCR; TCRdb's table is partial and in-frame only. The table has about 180,000 clones, approximately 81% seen once. The sample taken for sequencing was PBMCs or T cells enriched from blood (not recorded which). The origin of the receptors is a woman aged 40 to 50 with acute COVID-19.

The chain has TRBV2 and TRBJ1-2, with a possible D match to TRBD1 (5 bases). Between the trimmed V and J ends, which lost 7 bases and 1 base, there was a span of 7 bases. The CDR3 covers 12 residues. CDR1 and CDR2 (germline): SNHLY, FYNNEI. CDR3 in amino acids: CASTTDNYGYTF. In DNA form, the CDR3 reads TGTGCCAGCACGACAGATAACTATGGCTACACCTTC.

This clone was counted a few times. The rearrangement links TRBV5-1 to TRBJ2-3; 8 bases map to TRBD2. V shed 2 bases, J shed 4 bases, and the junction held 6 bases outside the gene matches. The CDR3 sequence is 15 residues long. Germline V gives CDR1 SGHRS, CDR2 YFSETQ. The CDR3 region has the DNA TGCGCCAGCAGCTTTGGCGCGGGAGGAGCAGATACGCAGTATTTT. Its translation: CASSFGAGGADTQYF.

This clone turned up a few times. The CDR3 nucleotides read TGTGCCGGGACAGGGGGCGGGTACGAGCAGTACTTC. Protein sequence: CAGTGGGYEQYF. The V and J genes are TRBV30 and TRBJ2-7, with 12 bases aligning to TRBD1. The CDR3 is made up of 12 amino acids. Trimming took 8 bases from V and 4 from J; bases not matched to a gene: 3. The germline V gene encodes CDR1 GTSNPN and CDR2 SVGIG (reference sequence).

V gene TRBV5-1 combines with J gene TRBJ2-2; 8 bases fit TRBD2. Trimming at V came to 3 bases and at J to 6 bases, leaving 10 bases not matched to a gene. This CDR3 comprises 16 residues. CDR1 and CDR2 from the germline V gene are SGHRS and YFSETQ. The CDR3: CASSWTSGLVAGELFF. The CDR3 DNA sequence: TGCGCCAGCAGCTGGACCTCGGGACTAGTTGCCGGGGAGCTGTTTTTT.

This clone was seen ten or more times. The chain uses TRBV7-3 and TRBJ2-1; D may be TRBD2 (6 bases). Trimming took off 5 bases at V and 0 bases at J, with 14 bases between the two ends. Germline V gene lookup returns CDR1 SGHTA and CDR2 FQGTGA. The CDR3 consists of 16 residues. The DNA of the CDR3 is TGTGCCAGCAGCATCGACGGGAGCAGCTCCTACAATGAGCAGTTCTTC. Amino acids: CASSIDGSSSYNEQFF.

The rearrangement uses TRBV20-1 and TRBJ1-1, with a tentative D call TRBD1 (6 bases). The germline gives CDR1 DFQATT, CDR2 SNEGSKA (reference sequence). Trimming cost V 3 bases and J 9 bases, with 11 bases left between them. This CDR3 spans 11 amino acids. The CDR3: CSARRTEQAFF. The CDR3 nucleotides read TGCAGTGCTAGGCGGACAGAACAAGCTTTCTTT.

The chain employs TRBV28 and TRBJ1-5; TRBD1 matches 8 bases. Germline loops: CDR1 MDHEN, CDR2 SYDVKM. The V segment lost 3 bases and the J segment 5 bases; nucleotides outside the gene matches: 3. The CDR3 spans 14 residues. As DNA, the CDR3 is TGTGCCAGCAGTTTCCCACAGGGGGATCAGCCCCAGCATTTT. Its translation: CASSFPQGDQPQHF.

CDR3 amino acids: CASSGLQGVLHGYTF. The CDR3 DNA reads TGTGCCAGCAGTGGTTTACAGGGGGTGTTACATGGCTACACCTTC. V and J are TRBV27 and TRBJ1-2; 8 nucleotides agree with TRBD1. V shed 5 bases and J 6 bases; nucleotides not matched to a gene: 11. Germline lookup yields CDR1 MNHEY and CDR2 SMNVEV (reference sequence). The CDR3 loop spans 15 amino acids.